The 15 T cell receptor beta chains below were found in one sample sequenced in a study of blood T cell repertoires in COVID-19. The assay was immunoSEQ multiplex PCR, and TCRdb's table has in-frame clones only and misses some. The sample holds about 160,000 clones, roughly 88% seen once. Sequencing input: peripheral blood. Receptor source: a woman of 80 years or more with active or convalescent COVID-19.

This clone is a singleton in its sample. The chain is built from TRBV9 and TRBJ2-2; D is perhaps TRBD2 (6 bases). Trimming removed 7 bases at V and 0 bases at J, with 10 bases between. Germline assignment: CDR1 SGDLS and CDR2 YYNGEE. There are 14 residues in the CDR3. The CDR3 spells CASGGTSNTGELFF. CDR3 nucleotide sequence: TGTGCCAGCGGAGGGACCTCGAACACCGGGGAGCTGTTTTTT.

The chain is built from TRBV19 and TRBJ1-6; a weak D match, TRBD1 (5 bases). This CDR3 comprises 14 residues. Germline V gene sequence: CDR1 LNHDA, CDR2 SQIVND (reference sequence). Deletions cut 7 bases from V and 6 bases from J, with 13 bases between. As DNA, the CDR3 is TGTGCCAGTACAAAGGGGTACCCTAATTCACCCCTCCACTTT. Its translation: CASTKGYPNSPLHF.

The gene calls are TRBV3-1 (or the pseudogene TRBV3-2) and TRBJ2-1; D gene uncertain. Trimming removed 1 base at V and 9 bases at J, with 7 bases between. CDR3 length equals 12 residues. Germline-derived CDR1 and CDR2 are LGHDT and YNNKEL (reference sequence). The CDR3 nucleotides are TGTGCCAGCAGCCAAGCTATGATTGAGCAGTTCTTC. Translating gives CASSQAMIEQFF.

Only one count was recorded for this clone. The chain combines TRBV7-2 with TRBJ2-5, with 9 nucleotides matching TRBD2. Germline loops: CDR1 SGHTA, CDR2 FQGNSA. This CDR3 contains 15 residues. The V and J ends lost 4 bases and 5 bases, in that order; junction bases with no gene match: 8. Written as DNA, the CDR3 is TGTGCCAGCAGCTCGGGACTAGCAACTTGGGAGACCCAGTACTTC. Protein product: CASSSGLATWETQYF.

This clone was detected once. The chain joins TRBV15 to TRBJ2-6; D is perhaps TRBD1 (5 bases). Germline V lookup: CDR1 LNHNV, CDR2 YYDKDF (reference sequence). The CDR3 loop spans 17 amino acids. The V end lost 1 base, the J end lost 0 bases, and 10 bases lay between the germline ends. The CDR3 DNA is TGTGCCACCAGCAGAGTTGGACAAAACTCTGGGGCCAACGTCCTGACTTTC. Residues: CATSRVGQNSGANVLTF.

V and J are TRBV2 and TRBJ1-3; TRBD1 agrees at 8 bases. This CDR3 contains 17 residues. Germline assignment: CDR1 SNHLY and CDR2 FYNNEI. J was trimmed by 2 bases and V by 1 base; bases with no gene match: 7. The DNA for the CDR3 is TGTGCCAGCAGTGAAGAGAGACAGGGGTTTGCTGGAAACACCATATATTTT. This codes for CASSEERQGFAGNTIYF. The whole variable domain, filled in from reference TRBV2 and TRBJ1-3, reads EPEVTQTPSHQVTQMGQEVILRCVPISNHLYFYWYRQILGQKVEFLVSFYNNEISEKSEIFDDQFSVERPDGSNFTLKIRSTKLEDSAMYFCASSEERQGFAGNTIYFGEGSWLTVV.

This clone was observed once. Other DNA sequences in the same sample also yield this CDR3. V gene TRBV3-1 (or the pseudogene TRBV3-2) combines with J gene TRBJ1-1, with D unclear. Germline V gene data show CDR1 as LGHDT and CDR2 as YNNKEL (reference sequence). The CDR3 totals 13 residues. V lost 1 base and J 1 base, leaving 4 bases between the germline ends. The CDR3 DNA reads as TGTGCCAGCAGCCAAGCGGGGAACACTGAAGCTTTCTTT. Protein product: CASSQAGNTEAFF.

This clone is a singleton in its sample. The chain links TRBV7-6 to TRBJ1-2; 10 bases map to TRBD1. CDR1 is SGHVS and CDR2 is FNYEAQ in the germline V gene. This CDR3 is built from 16 residues. V lost 5 bases, J lost 6 bases, and 12 bases stayed unmatched. CDR3 sequence: CASSLTDGQGGNGYTF. The CDR3 nucleotides are TGTGCCAGCAGCCTCACCGACGGACAGGGGGGAAATGGCTACACCTTC.

The chain joins TRBV6-5 to TRBJ1-2; unclear D gene. V lost 10 bases to trimming and J lost 0 bases, with 12 bases between them. The CDR3 is 13 amino acids. CDR1 is MNHEY and CDR2 is SVGAGI in the germline V gene. The DNA of the CDR3 is TGTGCCACTCAGGTCTCCCCTAACTATGGCTACACCTTC. Amino acid sequence: CATQVSPNYGYTF.

The chain recombines TRBV10-3 with TRBJ1-3, with 8 bases matching TRBD1. J gave up 0 bases and V 4 bases, and 5 bases lay outside the gene matches. Per germline, CDR1 ENHRY and CDR2 SYGVKD. CDR3 length: 16 residues. CDR3 bases: TGTGCCATCAGTGCACAGGACAGGGTCTCTGGAAACACCATATATTTT. Translation: CAISAQDRVSGNTIYF.

The chain has TRBV27 and TRBJ1-6; D not certain. Trimming cost V 6 bases and J 0 bases, with 6 bases left between them. This CDR3 contains 14 residues. Per the germline V gene, CDR1 is MNHEY and CDR2 is SMNVEV (reference sequence). CDR3 DNA sequence: TGTGCCAGCAGAAGCGACTCCTATAATTCACCCCTCCACTTT. This sequence encodes CASRSDSYNSPLHF.

The chain uses TRBV5-5 and TRBJ1-2, with unresolved D. Trimming pared 4 bases from V and 5 bases from J, leaving 15 bases between. There are 14 residues in the CDR3. The germline V gene encodes CDR1 SGHKS and CDR2 YYEKEE (reference sequence). The CDR3 sequence is CASSPAGPGYGYTF. In nucleotides, the CDR3 is TGTGCCAGCAGCCCGGCCGGGCCGGGGTATGGCTACACCTTC.

The count of this clone is one. The chain couples TRBV19 to TRBJ1-6; 10 bases map to TRBD1. The germline CDR1 and CDR2 sequences are LNHDA and SQIVND (reference sequence). The trim removed 8 bases at V and 9 bases at J, leaving 7 bases unmatched. CDR3 length: 14 residues. CDR3 bases: TGTGCCAGTTGGGGACGGGACAGGGGTTCACCCCTCCACTTT. Its protein is CASWGRDRGSPLHF.

This clone is a singleton in its sample. The chain employs TRBV7-2 and TRBJ2-7; 8 bases line up with TRBD2. The CDR3 contains 16 residues. The germline CDR1 and CDR2 sequences are SGHTA and FQGNSA. V gave up 1 base and J gave up 0 bases; unmatched junction bases: 5. The CDR3 DNA reads as TGTGCCAGCAGCTTAGTAAGCGGGGGTTTCTCCTACGAGCAGTACTTC. This encodes CASSLVSGGFSYEQYF. The full variable domain, with the rest looked up from reference TRBV7-2 and TRBJ2-7, is GAGVSQSPSNKVTEKGKDVELRCDPISGHTALYWYRQSLGQGLEFLIYFQGNSAPDKSGLPSDRFSAERTGGSVSTLTIQRTQQEDSAVYLCASSLVSGGFSYEQYFGPGTRLTVT.

This rearrangement joins TRBV7-2 to TRBJ1-4; unclear D gene. CDR1 and CDR2 (germline): SGHTA, FQGNSA. CDR3 size: 15 residues. Trimming removed 5 bases at V and 3 bases at J, with 13 bases between. The CDR3 DNA is TGTGCCAGCAGCCCCGTCTCGAGGCCTAATGAAAAACTGTTTTTT. Amino acids: CASSPVSRPNEKLFF.